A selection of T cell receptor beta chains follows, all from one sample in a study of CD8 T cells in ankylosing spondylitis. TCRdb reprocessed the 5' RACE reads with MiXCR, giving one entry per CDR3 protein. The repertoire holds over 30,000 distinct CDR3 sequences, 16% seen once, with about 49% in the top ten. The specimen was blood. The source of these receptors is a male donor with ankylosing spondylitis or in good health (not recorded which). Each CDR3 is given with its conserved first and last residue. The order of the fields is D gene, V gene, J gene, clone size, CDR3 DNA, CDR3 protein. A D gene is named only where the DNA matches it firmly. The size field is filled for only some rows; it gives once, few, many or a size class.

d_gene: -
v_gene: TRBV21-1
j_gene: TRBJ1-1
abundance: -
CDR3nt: TGTGCCAGCAGCAAAGCGCGCCAGCCGAACACTGAAGCTTTCTTT
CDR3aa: CASSKARQPNTEAFF

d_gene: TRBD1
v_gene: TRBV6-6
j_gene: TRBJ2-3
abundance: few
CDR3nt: TGTGCCAGCAGTTTTACCAGGGACAGTAGCACAGATACGCAGTATTTT
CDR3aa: CASSFTRDSSTDTQYF

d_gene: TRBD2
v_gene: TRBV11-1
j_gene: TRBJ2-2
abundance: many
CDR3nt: TGTGCCAGCAGCCCACTAGCGGGGGCGGTCGGGGAGCTGTTTTTT
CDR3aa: CASSPLAGAVGELFF

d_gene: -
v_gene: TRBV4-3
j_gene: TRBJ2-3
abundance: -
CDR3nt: TGCGCCAGCAGCTTCGGGCAGGGACGCAATACGCAGTATTTT
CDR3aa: CASSFGQGRNTQYF

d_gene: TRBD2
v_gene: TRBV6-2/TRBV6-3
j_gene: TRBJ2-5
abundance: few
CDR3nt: TGTGCCAGCCGTATGGCGGGAGCGGGAGAGACCCAGTACTTC
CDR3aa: CASRMAGAGETQYF

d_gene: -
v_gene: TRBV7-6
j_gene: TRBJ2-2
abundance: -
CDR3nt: TGTGCCAGCAGCTCAGGACCCTTGAACACCGGGGAGCTGTTTTTT
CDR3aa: CASSSGPLNTGELFF

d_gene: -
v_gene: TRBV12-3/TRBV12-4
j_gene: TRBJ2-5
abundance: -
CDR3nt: TGTGCCAGGGGGCAAGAGACCCAGTACTTC
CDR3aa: CARGQETQYF

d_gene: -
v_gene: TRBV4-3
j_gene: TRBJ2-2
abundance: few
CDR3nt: TGCGCCAGCAGCCAGGGGCGTAGCACCGGGGAGCTGTTTTTT
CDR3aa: CASSQGRSTGELFF

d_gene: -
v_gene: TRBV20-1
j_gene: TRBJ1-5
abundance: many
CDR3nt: TGCAGTGCTAGAGTACAGGGAGCCTCGGGGCAGCCCCAGCATTTT
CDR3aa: CSARVQGASGQPQHF

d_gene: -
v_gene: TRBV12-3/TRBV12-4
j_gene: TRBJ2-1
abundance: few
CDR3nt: TGTGCCAGCAGTCCCCCCCTAGCGACCCATGAGCAGTTCTTC
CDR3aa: CASSPPLATHEQFF

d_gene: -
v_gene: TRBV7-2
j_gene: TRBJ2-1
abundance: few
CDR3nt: TGTGCCAGCAGCCTAGGTCCCGGCTCCTACAATGAGCAGTTCTTC
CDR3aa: CASSLGPGSYNEQFF

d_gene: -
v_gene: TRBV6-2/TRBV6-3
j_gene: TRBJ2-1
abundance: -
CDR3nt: TGTGCCAGCGCAAAAGGGGTCAATGAGCAGTTCTTC
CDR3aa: CASAKGVNEQFF

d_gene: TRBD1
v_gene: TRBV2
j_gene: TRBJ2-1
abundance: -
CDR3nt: TGTGCCAGCAAGTTCCGGGACAGGGGGAAGGGCGAGCAGTTCTTC
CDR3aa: CASKFRDRGKGEQFF

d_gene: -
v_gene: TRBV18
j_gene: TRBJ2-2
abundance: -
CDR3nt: TGTGCCAGCTCGTCCCAGGGAACAGGAGCGAACACCGGGGAGCTGTTTTTT
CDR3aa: CASSSQGTGANTGELFF

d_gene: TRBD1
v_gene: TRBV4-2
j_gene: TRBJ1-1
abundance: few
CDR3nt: TGTGCCAGCAGCCAAGGAGACAGGGTGATTAACACTGAAGCTTTCTTT
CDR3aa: CASSQGDRVINTEAFF

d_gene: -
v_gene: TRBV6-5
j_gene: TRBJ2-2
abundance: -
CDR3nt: TGTGCCAGCAGGAACTTGCATACCGGGGAGCTGTTTTTT
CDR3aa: CASRNLHTGELFF

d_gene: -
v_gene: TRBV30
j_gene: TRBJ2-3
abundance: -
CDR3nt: TGTGCCTGGAGTGTAAGGGCCACAGATACGCAGTATTTT
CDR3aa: CAWSVRATDTQYF

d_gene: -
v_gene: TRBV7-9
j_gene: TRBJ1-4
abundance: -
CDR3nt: TGTGCCAGCAGCCCGGGACAAACTGCAACTAATGAAAAACTGTTTTTT
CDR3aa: CASSPGQTATNEKLFF

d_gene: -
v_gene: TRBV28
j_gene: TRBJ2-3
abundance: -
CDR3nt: TGTGCCAGCAGTTTGACCCCAGCGGGAGATACGCAGTATTTT
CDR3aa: CASSLTPAGDTQYF

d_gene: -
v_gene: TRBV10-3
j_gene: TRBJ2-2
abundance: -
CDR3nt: TGTGCCATCAGCGGGACGGTGGACACCGGGGAGCTGTTTTTT
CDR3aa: CAISGTVDTGELFF

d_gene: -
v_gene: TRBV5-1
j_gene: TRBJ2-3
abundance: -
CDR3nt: TGCGCCAGCAGCTTCTATGAAGTTAGCACAGATACGCAGTATTTT
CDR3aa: CASSFYEVSTDTQYF

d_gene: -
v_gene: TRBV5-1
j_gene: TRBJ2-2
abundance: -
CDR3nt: TGCGCCAGCAGCTTGAATGGGGGCCGGACCGGGGAGCTGTTTTTT
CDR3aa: CASSLNGGRTGELFF

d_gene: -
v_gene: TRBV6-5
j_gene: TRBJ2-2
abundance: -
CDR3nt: TGTGCCAGCAGGGCACCCGCGAACACCGGGGAGCTGTTTTTT
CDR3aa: CASRAPANTGELFF

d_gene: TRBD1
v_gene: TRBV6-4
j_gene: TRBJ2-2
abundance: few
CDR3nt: TGTGCCAGCGGTAGTAAAGGGGGCAACACCGGGGAGCTGTTTTTT
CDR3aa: CASGSKGGNTGELFF

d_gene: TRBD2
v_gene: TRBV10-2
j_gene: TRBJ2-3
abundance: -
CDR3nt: TGCGCCAGTAACAACCCTAGCGGGGCCTTAAATACGCAGTATTTT
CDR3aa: CASNNPSGALNTQYF

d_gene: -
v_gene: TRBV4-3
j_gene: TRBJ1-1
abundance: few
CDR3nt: TGCGCCAGCAGCCCAAATAGGGCGGGCTCGGGAGCTTTCTTT
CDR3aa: CASSPNRAGSGAFF

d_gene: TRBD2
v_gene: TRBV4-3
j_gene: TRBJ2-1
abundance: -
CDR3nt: TGCGCCAGCAGCCAGCGGGGGGTAAGGCATGAGCAGTTCTTC
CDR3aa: CASSQRGVRHEQFF

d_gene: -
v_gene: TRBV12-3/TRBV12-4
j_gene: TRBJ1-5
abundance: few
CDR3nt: TGTGCCAGCAGTTTAGGGGGCGGTGGCAATCAGCCCCAGCATTTT
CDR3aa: CASSLGGGGNQPQHF

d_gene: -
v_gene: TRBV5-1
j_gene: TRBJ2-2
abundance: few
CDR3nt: TGCGCCAGCAGCCCGGTGTTGGGCGGGACGAACACCGGGGAGCTGTTTTTT
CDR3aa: CASSPVLGGTNTGELFF

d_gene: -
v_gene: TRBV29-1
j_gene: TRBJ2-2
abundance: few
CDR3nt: TGCAGCGTTTCCGGGACACCCAACACCGGGGAGCTGTTTTTT
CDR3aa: CSVSGTPNTGELFF

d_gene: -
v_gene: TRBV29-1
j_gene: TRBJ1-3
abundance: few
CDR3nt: TGCAGCGTTGCCAGTGGAAACACCATATATTTT
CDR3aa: CSVASGNTIYF

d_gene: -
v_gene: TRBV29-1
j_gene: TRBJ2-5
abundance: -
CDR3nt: TGCAGCGTTGGAGGGTCCGAATACCAAGAGACCCAGTACTTC
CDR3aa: CSVGGSEYQETQYF

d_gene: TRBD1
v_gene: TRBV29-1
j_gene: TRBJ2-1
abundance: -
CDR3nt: TGCAGCGTTGATACGGACAGGCCGAGCTCCTACAATGAGCAGTTCTTC
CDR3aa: CSVDTDRPSSYNEQFF

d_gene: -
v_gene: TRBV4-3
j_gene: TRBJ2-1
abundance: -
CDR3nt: TGCGCCAGCAGCCGAGGACTTTACAATGAGCAGTTCTTC
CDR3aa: CASSRGLYNEQFF

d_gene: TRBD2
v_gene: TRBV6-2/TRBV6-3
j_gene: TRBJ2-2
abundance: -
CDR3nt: TGTGCCAGCATCTACGGTTGGACTAGCGCCTCCGGGGAGCTGTTTTTT
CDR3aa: CASIYGWTSASGELFF

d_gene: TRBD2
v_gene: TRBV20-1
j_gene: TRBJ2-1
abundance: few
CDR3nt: TGCAGTGCTAGAAGCGGAACTAGCGGTACTAATGAGCAGTTCTTC
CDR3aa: CSARSGTSGTNEQFF

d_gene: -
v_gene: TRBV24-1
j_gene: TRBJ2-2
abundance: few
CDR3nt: TGTGCCACCAGGCCAGGGGTGGCCGGGGAGCTGTTTTTT
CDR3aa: CATRPGVAGELFF

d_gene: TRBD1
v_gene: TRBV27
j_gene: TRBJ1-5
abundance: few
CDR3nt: TGTGCCAGCAGTCTGACAGGGCTCAATCAGCCCCAGCATTTT
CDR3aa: CASSLTGLNQPQHF

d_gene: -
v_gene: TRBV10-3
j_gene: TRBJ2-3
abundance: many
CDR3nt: TGTGCCATCAGTGAGCTGGGCGATACGCAGTATTTT
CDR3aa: CAISELGDTQYF

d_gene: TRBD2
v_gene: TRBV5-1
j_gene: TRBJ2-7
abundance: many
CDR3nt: TGCGCCAGCAGCCTCGGGACTAGCGGGAGCTACGAGCAGTACTTC
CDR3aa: CASSLGTSGSYEQYF

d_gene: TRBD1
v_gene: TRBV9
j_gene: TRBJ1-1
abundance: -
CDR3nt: TGTGCCAGCAGCGAAAGAACAGGGGGCACTGAAGCTTTCTTT
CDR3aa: CASSERTGGTEAFF

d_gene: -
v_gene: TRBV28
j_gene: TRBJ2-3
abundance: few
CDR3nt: TGTGCCAGCAGTTTGCACAGGACCTCCACAGATACGCAGTATTTT
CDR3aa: CASSLHRTSTDTQYF

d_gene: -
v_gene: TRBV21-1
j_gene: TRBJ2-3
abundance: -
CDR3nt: TGTGCCAGCAGCATTGCCGGGACAGGGGTAACAGATACGCAGTATTTT
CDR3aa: CASSIAGTGVTDTQYF

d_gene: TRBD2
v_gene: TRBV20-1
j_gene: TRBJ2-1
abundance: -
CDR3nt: TGCAGTGCTAGGGCGGGCGCGACTAGCGGGGGCGGCTCCTACAATGAGCAGTTCTTC
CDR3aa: CSARAGATSGGGSYNEQFF

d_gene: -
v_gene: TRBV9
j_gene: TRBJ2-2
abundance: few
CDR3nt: TGTGCCAGCAGCGTGAACACCGGGGAGCTGTTTTTT
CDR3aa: CASSVNTGELFF

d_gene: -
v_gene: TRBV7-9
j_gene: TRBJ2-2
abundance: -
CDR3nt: TGTGCCAGCAGCTTTGAATACACCGGGGAGCTGTTTTTT
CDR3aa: CASSFEYTGELFF

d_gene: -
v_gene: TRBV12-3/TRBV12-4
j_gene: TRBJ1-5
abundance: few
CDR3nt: TGTGCCAGCAGTTTAGCGGGGGGCGGTCAGCCCCAGCATTTT
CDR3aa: CASSLAGGGQPQHF

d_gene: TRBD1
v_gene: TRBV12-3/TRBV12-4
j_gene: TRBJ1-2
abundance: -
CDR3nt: TGTGCCAGCAGTCGGACAGGGTATGGCTACACCTTC
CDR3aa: CASSRTGYGYTF

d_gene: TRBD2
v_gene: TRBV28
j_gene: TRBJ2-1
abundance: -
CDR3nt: TGTGCCACTGCGGGGGGGTCATCCTACAATGAGCAGTTCTTC
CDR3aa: CATAGGSSYNEQFF

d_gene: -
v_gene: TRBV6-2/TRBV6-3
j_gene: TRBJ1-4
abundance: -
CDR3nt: TGTGCCAGCAAGAAGAACAGGGTTAATGAAAAACTGTTTTTT
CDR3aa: CASKKNRVNEKLFF

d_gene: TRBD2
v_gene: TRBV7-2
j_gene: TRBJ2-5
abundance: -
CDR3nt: TGTGCCAGCAGCACCCGGAGTAGCGGGAGCGAGACCCAGTACTTC
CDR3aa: CASSTRSSGSETQYF

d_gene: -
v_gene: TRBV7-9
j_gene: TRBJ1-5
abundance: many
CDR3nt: TGTGCCAGCAGCTTTGGGTATAGCAATCAGCCCCAGCATTTT
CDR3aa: CASSFGYSNQPQHF

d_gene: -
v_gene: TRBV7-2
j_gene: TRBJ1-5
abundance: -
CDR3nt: TGTGCCAGCAGCTTCCGGACAGTGGGTCAGCCCCAGCATTTT
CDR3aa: CASSFRTVGQPQHF

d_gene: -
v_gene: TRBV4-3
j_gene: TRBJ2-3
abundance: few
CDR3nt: TGCGCCAGCAGCCAAGAGTTCGTAGGAGGCAGCACAGATACGCAGTATTTT
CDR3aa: CASSQEFVGGSTDTQYF

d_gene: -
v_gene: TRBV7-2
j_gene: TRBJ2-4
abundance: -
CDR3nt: TGTGCCAGCAGCTTAGGCAGGGCCAAAAACATTCAGTACTTC
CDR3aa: CASSLGRAKNIQYF

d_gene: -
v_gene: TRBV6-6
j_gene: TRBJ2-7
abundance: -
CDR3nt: TGTGCCAGCCTCAGTGGGGACACCTACGAGCAGTACTTC
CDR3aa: CASLSGDTYEQYF

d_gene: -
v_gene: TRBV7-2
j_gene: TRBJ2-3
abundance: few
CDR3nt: TGTGCCAGCAGCTACCCGACGGCTTGGGTCACAGATACGCAGTATTTT
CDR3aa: CASSYPTAWVTDTQYF

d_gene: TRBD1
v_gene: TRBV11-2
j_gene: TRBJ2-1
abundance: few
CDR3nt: TGTGCCAGCAGCGTGGACAGGGGGGGCTACAATGAGCAGTTCTTC
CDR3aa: CASSVDRGGYNEQFF

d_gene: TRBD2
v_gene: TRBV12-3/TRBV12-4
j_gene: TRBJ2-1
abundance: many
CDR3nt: TGTGCCAGCAGTTCCGAAGCGGGGTCAACCTACAATGAGCAGTTCTTC
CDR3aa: CASSSEAGSTYNEQFF

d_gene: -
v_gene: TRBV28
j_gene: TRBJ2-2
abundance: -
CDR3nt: TGTGCCAGCGTTACCGGGGGGCGAGACACCGGGGAGCTGTTTTTT
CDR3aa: CASVTGGRDTGELFF